This paragraph reports one T cell receptor (beta chain). What it binds is not known. The table came from immunoSEQ multiplex PCR; TCRdb's copy has only in-frame clones and leaves some out. The top ten hold 3.1% of the sample, which has more than 30,000 clones, roughly nine tenths seen once. This sample stems from a study of chemoradiotherapy in HPV16-positive cancers. The study, taken as a whole, reports: The functional HPV-specific definition rests on just a couple of HPV16-positive patients. HPV-responsive T-cell expansion during chemoradiotherapy was linked to improved recurrence-free survival in HPV16-positive patients.

The origin of this receptor is a human donor with HPV-associated anogenital cancer. The input for sequencing was blood, taken from a patient who underwent chemoradiotherapy.

The CDR3 loop reads CAISESRGQKVFRFF. The CDR3 nucleotides read TGTGCCATCAGTGAGTCGAGGGGGCAGAAGGTATTCAGGTTCTTC. The chain joins TRBV10-3 to TRBJ2-1, with 7 bases that match TRBD1. The V gene end was trimmed by 0 bases and the J gene end by 15 bases; junction bases not matched to a gene: 14. Germline loops: CDR1 ENHRY, CDR2 SYGVKD. This CDR3 region has 15 residues.